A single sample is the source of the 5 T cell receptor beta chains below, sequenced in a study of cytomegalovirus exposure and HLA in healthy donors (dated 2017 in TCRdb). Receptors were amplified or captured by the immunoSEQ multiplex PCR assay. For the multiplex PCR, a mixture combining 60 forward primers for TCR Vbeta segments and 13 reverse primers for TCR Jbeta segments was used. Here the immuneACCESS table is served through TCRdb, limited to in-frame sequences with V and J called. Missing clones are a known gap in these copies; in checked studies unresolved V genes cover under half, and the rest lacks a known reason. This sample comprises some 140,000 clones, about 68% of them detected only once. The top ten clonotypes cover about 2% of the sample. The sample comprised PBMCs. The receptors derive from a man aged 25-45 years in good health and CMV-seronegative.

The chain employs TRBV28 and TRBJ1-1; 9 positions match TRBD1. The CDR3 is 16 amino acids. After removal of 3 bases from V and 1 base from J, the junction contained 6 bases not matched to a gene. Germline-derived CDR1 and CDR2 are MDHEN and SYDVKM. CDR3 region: CASSLGQGFWNTEAFF. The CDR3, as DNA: TGTGCCAGCAGTTTGGGACAGGGCTTTTGGAACACTGAAGCTTTCTTT.

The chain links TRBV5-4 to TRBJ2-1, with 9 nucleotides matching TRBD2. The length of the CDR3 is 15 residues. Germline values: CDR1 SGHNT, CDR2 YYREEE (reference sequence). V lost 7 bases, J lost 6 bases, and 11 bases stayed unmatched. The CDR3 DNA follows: TGTGCCAGCCGGTATAGCGGGGGCCTCTCCAATGAGCAGTTCTTC. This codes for CASRYSGGLSNEQFF.

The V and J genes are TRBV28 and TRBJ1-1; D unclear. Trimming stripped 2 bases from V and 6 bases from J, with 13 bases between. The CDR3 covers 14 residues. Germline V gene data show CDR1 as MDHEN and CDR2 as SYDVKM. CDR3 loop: CASSLQGGGAEAFF. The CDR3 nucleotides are TGTGCCAGCAGTTTACAAGGCGGTGGCGCTGAAGCTTTCTTT.

CDR3 residues: CASSRQGETYNEQFF. The CDR3 DNA sequence: TGTGCCAGCAGCCGACAGGGGGAGACCTACAATGAGCAGTTCTTC. The rearrangement joins TRBV7-9 to TRBJ2-1; 9 positions match TRBD1. Trimming took 5 bases from V and 2 from J; bases not matched to a gene: 4. Germline CDR1 SEHNR, CDR2 FQNEAQ (reference sequence). CDR3 length equals 15 residues.

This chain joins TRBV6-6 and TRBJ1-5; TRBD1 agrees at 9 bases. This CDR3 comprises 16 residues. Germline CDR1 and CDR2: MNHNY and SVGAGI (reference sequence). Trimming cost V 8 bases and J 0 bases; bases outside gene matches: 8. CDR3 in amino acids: CASHRGPFYSNQPQHF. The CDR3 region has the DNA TGTGCCAGCCACAGGGGGCCCTTTTATAGCAATCAGCCCCAGCATTTT.